Presented here are 6 T cell receptor beta chains from one specimen sequenced in a study of CD8+ T cells in alopecia areata. Treatment here: oral pan-JAK inhibitor, 5-10 mg twice daily. Reverse transcribed after extraction, RNA yielded cDNA as the sequencing template. Using immunoSEQ multiplex PCR, the repertoire was profiled, and TCRdb retains in-frame clones only, with some absent. The repertoire has roughly 200,000 clones, roughly 50% of them found once; the top ten carry 10% to 12%. Material: CD8+ T cells sorted from blood, obtained at week 24, from a patient treated with tofacitinib. These receptors all stem from a human donor with alopecia areata.

The chain couples TRBV7-9 to TRBJ2-2, with D possibly matching TRBD1 (5 bases). CDR3 length equals 15 residues. Germline V gene lookup returns CDR1 SEHNR and CDR2 FQNEAQ (reference sequence). V shed 4 bases and J shed 1 base, with 10 bases lying between them. The CDR3 region has the DNA TGTGCCAGCAGCTCAATACAGGAGAACACCGGGGAGCTGTTTTTT. Translated, it gives CASSSIQENTGELFF.

Turning to this clone: One end of the junction does not line up with germline, which may come from a read error. The chain links TRBV19 to TRBJ1-5; no definite D call. The CDR3 contains 11 residues. Germline lookup yields CDR1 LNHDA and CDR2 SQIVND (reference sequence). CDR3 protein: CGAGSNQPQHF. CDR3 nucleotides: TGCGGCGCAGGCTCCAATCAGCCCCAGCATTTT.

The chain is built from TRBV6-4 and TRBJ2-3; D remains unclear. Germline assignment: CDR1 MRHNA and CDR2 SNTAGT. CDR3 length equals 15 residues. Trimming removed 4 bases at V and 0 bases at J, with 11 bases between. CDR3: CASSARGSSTDTQYF. Here the CDR3 DNA reads TGTGCCAGCAGTGCCCGAGGCTCTAGCACAGATACGCAGTATTTT.

This clone came up a few times. This chain joins TRBV5-1 and TRBJ2-4, with D hard to call. The CDR3 covers 12 residues. Per germline, CDR1 SGHRS and CDR2 YFSETQ. Between the trimmed V and J ends, which lost 0 bases and 3 bases, there was a span of 1 base. The CDR3 coding sequence is TGCGCCAGCAGCTTGGACAAAAACATTCAGTACTTC. It encodes CASSLDKNIQYF. The complete variable domain, with remaining parts taken from reference TRBV5-1 and TRBJ2-4, reads KAGVTQTPRYLIKTRGQQVTLSCSPISGHRSVSWYQQTPGQGLQFLFEYFSETQRNKGNFPGRFSGRQFSNSRSEMNVSTLELGDSALYLCASSLDKNIQYFGAGTRLSVL.

This sequence joins TRBV10-2 and TRBJ2-3; D is uncertain. V lost 2 bases, J lost 2 bases, and 20 bases lay in between. The germline gives CDR1 WSHSY, CDR2 SAAADI. This CDR3 is 18 amino acids long. The CDR3 DNA reads as TGCGCCAGCAGTGAGCTAATGGCACAGCTGGGAAACACAGATACGCAGTATTTT. It specifies CASSELMAQLGNTDTQYF.

This clone was seen more than once but under ten times. The V call is TRBV23-1, the J call TRBJ1-5, with 8 bases matching TRBD1. TRBV23-1 is filed as an ORF, its function uncertain. The CDR3 is 16 residues long. Trimming cost V 0 bases and J 8 bases; bases outside gene matches: 9. CDR3 amino acids: CASSQSRTGSHEPQHF. CDR3 bases: TGCGCCAGCAGTCAATCGAGGACAGGGTCCCATGAGCCCCAGCATTTT.